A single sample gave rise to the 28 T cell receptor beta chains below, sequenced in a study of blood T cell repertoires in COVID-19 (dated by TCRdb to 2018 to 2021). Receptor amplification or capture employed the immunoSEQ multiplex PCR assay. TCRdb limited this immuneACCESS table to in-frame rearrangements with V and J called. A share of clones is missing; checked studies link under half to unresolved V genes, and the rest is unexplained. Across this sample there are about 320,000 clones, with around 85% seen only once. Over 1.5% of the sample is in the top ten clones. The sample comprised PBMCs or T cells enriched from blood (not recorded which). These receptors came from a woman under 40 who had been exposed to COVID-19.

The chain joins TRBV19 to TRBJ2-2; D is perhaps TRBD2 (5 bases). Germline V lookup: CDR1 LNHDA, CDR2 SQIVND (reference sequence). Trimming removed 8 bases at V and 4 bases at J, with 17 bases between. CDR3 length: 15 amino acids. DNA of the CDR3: TGTGCCAGTTGTCGCCGGAGGAGCCTCACCGGGGAGCTGTTTTTT. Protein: CASCRRRSLTGELFF.

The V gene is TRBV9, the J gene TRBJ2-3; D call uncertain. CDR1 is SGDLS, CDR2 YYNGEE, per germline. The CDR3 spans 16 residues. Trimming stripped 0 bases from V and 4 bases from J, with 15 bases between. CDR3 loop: CASSVGVSKFADTQYF. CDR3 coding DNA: TGTGCCAGCAGCGTAGGGGTTAGCAAATTCGCAGATACGCAGTATTTT.

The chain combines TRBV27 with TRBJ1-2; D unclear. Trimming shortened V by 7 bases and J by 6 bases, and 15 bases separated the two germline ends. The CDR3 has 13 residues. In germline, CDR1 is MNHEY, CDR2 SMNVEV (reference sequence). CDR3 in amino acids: CASKSLVVDGYTF. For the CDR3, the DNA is TGTGCCAGCAAGAGTCTAGTAGTTGATGGCTACACCTTC.

DNA for the CDR3: TGTGCCAGCAGTTTATGGGCAGGGGGGTATTACTATGGCTACACCTTC. This codes for CASSLWAGGYYYGYTF. V usage is TRBV28 and J usage is TRBJ1-2, with 7 bases fitting TRBD1. Germline trimming cut 0 bases from V and 3 bases from J; bases unmatched to any gene: 7. The V gene's germline CDR1 is MDHEN and CDR2 SYDVKM. The CDR3 runs 16 residues.

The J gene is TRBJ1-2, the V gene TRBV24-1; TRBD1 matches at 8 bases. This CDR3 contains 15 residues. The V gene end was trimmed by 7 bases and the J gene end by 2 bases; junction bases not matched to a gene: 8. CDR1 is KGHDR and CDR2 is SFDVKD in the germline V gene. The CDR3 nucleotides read TGTGCCACCAGCGGACAGGGATTGGGGAACTATGGCTACACCTTC. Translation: CATSGQGLGNYGYTF.

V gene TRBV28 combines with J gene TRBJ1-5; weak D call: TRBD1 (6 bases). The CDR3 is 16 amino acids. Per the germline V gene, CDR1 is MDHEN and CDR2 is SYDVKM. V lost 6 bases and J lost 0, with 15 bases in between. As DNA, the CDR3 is TGTGCCAGCAGGCGGGGGACACCCGATAGCAATCAGCCCCAGCATTTT. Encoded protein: CASRRGTPDSNQPQHF.

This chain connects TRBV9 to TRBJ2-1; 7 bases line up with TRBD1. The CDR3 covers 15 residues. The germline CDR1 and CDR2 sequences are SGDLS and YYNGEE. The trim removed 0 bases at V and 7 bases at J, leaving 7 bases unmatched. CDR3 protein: CASSVDETGSNEQFF. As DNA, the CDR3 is TGTGCCAGCAGCGTAGACGAGACAGGGAGTAATGAGCAGTTCTTC.

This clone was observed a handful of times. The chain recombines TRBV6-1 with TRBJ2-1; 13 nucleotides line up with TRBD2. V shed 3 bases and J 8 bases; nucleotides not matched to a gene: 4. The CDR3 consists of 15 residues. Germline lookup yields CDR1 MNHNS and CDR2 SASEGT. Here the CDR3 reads CASSDPGLAGHEQFF. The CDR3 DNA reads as TGTGCCAGCAGTGATCCGGGACTAGCGGGGCATGAGCAGTTCTTC.

The CDR3 DNA follows: TGTGCCAGCAGCTTAGGGAGGGATGGGGGTGGCTACACCTTC. This translates into CASSLGRDGGGYTF. The chain combines TRBV7-2 with TRBJ1-2, with a weak D call TRBD1 (5 bases). Germline loops: CDR1 SGHTA, CDR2 FQGNSA. The CDR3 extends over 14 amino acids. The V end lost 1 base, the J end lost 7 bases, and 13 bases lay between the germline ends.

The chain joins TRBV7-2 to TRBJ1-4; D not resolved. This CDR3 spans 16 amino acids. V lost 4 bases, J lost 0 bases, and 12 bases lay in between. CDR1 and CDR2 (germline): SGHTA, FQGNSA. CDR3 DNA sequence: TGTGCCAGCAGCTCCGGATCGACTGCAACTAATGAAAAACTGTTTTTT. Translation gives CASSSGSTATNEKLFF.

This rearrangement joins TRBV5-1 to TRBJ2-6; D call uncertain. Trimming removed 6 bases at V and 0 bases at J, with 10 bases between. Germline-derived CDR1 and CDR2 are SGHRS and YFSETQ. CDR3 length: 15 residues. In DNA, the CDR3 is TGCGCCAGCAACCCAGAACCCTCTGGGGCCAACGTCCTGACTTTC. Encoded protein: CASNPEPSGANVLTF.

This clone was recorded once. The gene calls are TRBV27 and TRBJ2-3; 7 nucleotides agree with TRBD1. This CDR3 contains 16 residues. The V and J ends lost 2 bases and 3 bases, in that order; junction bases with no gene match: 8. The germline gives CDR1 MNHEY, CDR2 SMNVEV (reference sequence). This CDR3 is CASSLEGARKTDTQYF. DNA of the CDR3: TGTGCCAGCAGTTTAGAGGGGGCGCGCAAAACAGATACGCAGTATTTT.

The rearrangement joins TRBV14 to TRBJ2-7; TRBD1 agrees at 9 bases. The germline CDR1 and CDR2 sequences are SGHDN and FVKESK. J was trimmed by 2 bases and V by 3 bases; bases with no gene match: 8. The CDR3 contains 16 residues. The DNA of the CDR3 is TGTGCCAGCAGCCACTACAGGGGGCATCCCACCTACGAGCAGTACTTC. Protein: CASSHYRGHPTYEQYF.

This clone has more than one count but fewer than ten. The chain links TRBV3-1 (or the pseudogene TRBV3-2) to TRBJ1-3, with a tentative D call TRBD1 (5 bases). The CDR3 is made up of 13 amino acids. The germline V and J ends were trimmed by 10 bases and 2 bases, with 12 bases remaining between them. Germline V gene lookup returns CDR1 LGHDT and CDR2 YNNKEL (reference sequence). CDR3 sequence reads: CATRPGAGNTIYF. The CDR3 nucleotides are TGTGCCACGAGACCGGGGGCTGGAAACACCATATATTTT.

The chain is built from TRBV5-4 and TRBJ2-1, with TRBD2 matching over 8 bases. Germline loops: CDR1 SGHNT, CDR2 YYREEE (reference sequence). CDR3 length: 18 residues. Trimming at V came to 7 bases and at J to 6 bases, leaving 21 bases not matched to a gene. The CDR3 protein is CASELFPPGLAVANEQFF. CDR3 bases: TGTGCCAGCGAACTTTTTCCCCCCGGACTAGCTGTGGCCAATGAGCAGTTCTTC.

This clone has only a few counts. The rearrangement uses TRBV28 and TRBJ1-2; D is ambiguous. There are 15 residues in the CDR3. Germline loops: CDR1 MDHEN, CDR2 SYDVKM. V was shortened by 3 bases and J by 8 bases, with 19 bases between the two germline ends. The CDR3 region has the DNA TGTGCCAGCAGTTTTCTGTATCGCCGGGGAGGCGGCTACACCTTC. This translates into CASSFLYRRGGGYTF.

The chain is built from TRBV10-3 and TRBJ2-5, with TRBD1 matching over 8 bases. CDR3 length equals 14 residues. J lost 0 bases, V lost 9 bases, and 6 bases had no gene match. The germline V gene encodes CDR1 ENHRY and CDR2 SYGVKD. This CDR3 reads CAIRRTGNQETQYF. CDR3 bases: TGTGCCATAAGAAGGACAGGGAACCAAGAGACCCAGTACTTC.

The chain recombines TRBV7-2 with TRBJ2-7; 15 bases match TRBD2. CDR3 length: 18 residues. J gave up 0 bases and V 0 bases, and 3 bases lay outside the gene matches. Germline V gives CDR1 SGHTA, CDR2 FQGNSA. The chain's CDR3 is CASSLAGLAGGFSYEQYF. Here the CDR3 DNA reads TGTGCCAGCAGCTTAGCGGGACTAGCGGGGGGTTTCTCCTACGAGCAGTACTTC.

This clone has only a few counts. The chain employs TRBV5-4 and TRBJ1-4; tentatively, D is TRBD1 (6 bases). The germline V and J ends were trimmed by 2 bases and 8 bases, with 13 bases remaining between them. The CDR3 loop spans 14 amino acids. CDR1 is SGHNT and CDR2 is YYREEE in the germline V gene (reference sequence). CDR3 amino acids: CASSLGGTGEKLFF. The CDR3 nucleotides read TGTGCCAGCAGCTTAGGGGGAACCGGGGAAAAACTGTTTTTT.

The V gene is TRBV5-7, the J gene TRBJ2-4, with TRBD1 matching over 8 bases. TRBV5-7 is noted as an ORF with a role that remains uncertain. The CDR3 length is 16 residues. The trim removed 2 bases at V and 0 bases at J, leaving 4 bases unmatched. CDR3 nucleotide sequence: TGTGCCAGCAGCTTCCGAGGACAGGGAGCCAAAAACATTCAGTACTTC. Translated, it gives CASSFRGQGAKNIQYF.

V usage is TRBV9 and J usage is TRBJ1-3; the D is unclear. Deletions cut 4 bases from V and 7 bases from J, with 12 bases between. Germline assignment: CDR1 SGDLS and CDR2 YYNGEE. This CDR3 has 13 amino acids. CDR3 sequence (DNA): TGTGCCAGCAGCCCAGACGCGGCGAACACCATATATTTT. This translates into CASSPDAANTIYF.

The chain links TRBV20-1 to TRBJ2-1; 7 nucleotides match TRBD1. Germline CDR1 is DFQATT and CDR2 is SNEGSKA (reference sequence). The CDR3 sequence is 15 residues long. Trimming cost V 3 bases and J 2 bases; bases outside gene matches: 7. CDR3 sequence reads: CSASDREPTYNEQFF. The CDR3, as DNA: TGCAGTGCTAGTGACAGGGAACCAACCTACAATGAGCAGTTCTTC.

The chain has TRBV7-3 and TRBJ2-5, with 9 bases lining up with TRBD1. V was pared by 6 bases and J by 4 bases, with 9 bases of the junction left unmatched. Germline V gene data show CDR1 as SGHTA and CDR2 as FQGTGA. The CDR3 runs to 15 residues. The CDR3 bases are TGTGCCAGCAGTCCAACAGGGGGCAGGCGAGAGACCCAGTACTTC. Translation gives CASSPTGGRRETQYF.

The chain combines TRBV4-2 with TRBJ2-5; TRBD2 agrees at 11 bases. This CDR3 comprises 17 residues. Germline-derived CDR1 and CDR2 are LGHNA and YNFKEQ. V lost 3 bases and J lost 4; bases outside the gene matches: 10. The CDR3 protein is CASSHQASGGLRETQYF. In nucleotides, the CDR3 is TGTGCCAGCAGCCACCAGGCTAGCGGGGGGTTAAGAGAGACCCAGTACTTC.

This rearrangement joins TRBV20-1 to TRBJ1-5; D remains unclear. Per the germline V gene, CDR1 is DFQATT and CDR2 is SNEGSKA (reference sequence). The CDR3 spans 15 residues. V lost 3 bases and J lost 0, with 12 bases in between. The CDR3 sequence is CSASSFWASNQPQHF. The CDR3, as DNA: TGCAGTGCTAGTTCTTTTTGGGCTAGCAATCAGCCCCAGCATTTT.

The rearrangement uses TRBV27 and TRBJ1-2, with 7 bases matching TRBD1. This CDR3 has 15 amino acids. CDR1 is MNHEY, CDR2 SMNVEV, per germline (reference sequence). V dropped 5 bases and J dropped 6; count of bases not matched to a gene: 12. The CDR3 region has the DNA TGTGCCAGCAGTCGCTGGACAGGTCGTATAGATGGCTACACCTTC. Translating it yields CASSRWTGRIDGYTF.

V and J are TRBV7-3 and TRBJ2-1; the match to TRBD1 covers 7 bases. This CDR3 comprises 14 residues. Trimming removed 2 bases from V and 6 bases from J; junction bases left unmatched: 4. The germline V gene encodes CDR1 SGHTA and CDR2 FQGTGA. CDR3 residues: CASSLLGTVNEQFF. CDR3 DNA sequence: TGTGCCAGCAGCTTATTGGGGACAGTCAATGAGCAGTTCTTC.

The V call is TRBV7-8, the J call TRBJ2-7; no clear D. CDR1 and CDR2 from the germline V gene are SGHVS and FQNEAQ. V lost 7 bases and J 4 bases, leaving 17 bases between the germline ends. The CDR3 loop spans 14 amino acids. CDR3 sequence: CASIDFSFSYEQYF. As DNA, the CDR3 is TGTGCCAGCATCGACTTTAGTTTCTCATACGAGCAGTACTTC.